The clone carrying this T cell receptor (beta chain) was observed a handful of times. The antigen is undetermined. The CDR3 length is 13 residues. Looked up from germline, CDR1 is MNHEY and CDR2 is SVGAGI. Trimming removed 2 bases at V and 0 bases at J, with 5 bases between. The library labeled individual cDNA molecules by adding unique molecular identifiers to them. In the original workflow: The median was about 100,000 TCRs per sample, ranging roughly 20,000 to 690,600. TCRdb reprocessed the RACE reads with MiXCR, giving one entry per CDR3 protein. TCRdb, rather than the study authors, made the V and J calls. The sample lists 75,000 to 80,000 distinct CDR3 sequences, around 9.3% occurring once. This entry belongs to a study of human T cells and chemical hapten exposure. About the study: Slight volume differences across pooled libraries mainly accounted for varying per-sample TCR yields. Study-wide points: TCRs whose frequency exceeded 1 in 1000 remained the same following DPC sensitization.

Time point denoted: healthy volunteer bleed at 6 weeks. Total RNA came from unfractionated whole blood. V gene TRBV6-5 combines with J gene TRBJ2-7; D not certain. This TCR derives from a female donor in good health. Some clones in this sample may be carry-over from other donors' samples. Sequencing input: whole blood. CDR3 residues: CASSYRSSYEQYF. The CDR3 region has the DNA TGTGCCAGCAGTTACCGGAGCTCCTACGAGCAGTACTTC.